This TCR beta chain was documented in a study of CD4 T cells in relation to SARS-CoV-2 and coronaviruses. Background on the study: Crossreactive spike epitopes shared across donors were mapped to their HLA restriction. Findings and caveats of the study: Crossreactive clones expanded significantly less to SARS-CoV-2 than monoreactive clones.

This CDR3 spans 14 amino acids. Germline CDR1 is SGHVS and CDR2 is FQNEAQ. Trimming took 1 base from V and 2 from J, leaving 5 bases between them. Some clones are missing from TCRdb's copy, which holds only in-frame ones; the method was immunoSEQ multiplex PCR. The repertoire includes approximately 50,000 clones, about 92% of them detected once, and about 0.4% sits in the top ten. Comment on this clone: What it binds is unknown.

The sequencing input was naive CD4+ T cells from PBMCs. Sample subset: naive CD4+ T cells isolated by negative enrichment. The J gene is TRBJ1-4, the V gene TRBV7-8, with D uncertain. This sequence originates from an adult with COVID-19. The CDR3 DNA is TGTGCCAGCAGCTTAGGCCCGACTAATGAAAAACTGTTTTTT. This codes for CASSLGPTNEKLFF.